Listed below are T cell receptor beta chains from one sample, sequenced in a study of blood T cell repertoires in COVID-19. The assay was immunoSEQ multiplex PCR, and TCRdb's table has in-frame clones only and misses some. The table records a few hundred thousand clones, roughly 88% of them present only once. The source material was PBMCs or T cells enriched from blood (not recorded which). Source of these receptors: a woman aged 30 to 39 who had recovered from COVID-19. CDR3s include the opening cysteine and the closing phenylalanine or tryptophan. The D gene is left open where the match is weak. Clone size is stated in some rows and not others, as once, few, many or a class when expanded.

D gene	V gene	CDR3 length	J gene	clone size	CDR3 DNA	CDR3 protein
.	TRBV5-1	17	TRBJ2-1	.	TGCGCCAGCAGGAAACCGCGCTCGGACAGCTCCTACAATGAGCAGTTCTTC	CASRKPRSDSSYNEQFF
.	TRBV7-6	15	TRBJ1-5	many	TGTGCCAGCAGCTTAGAACCAGGGGTAAATCAGCCCCAGCATTTT	CASSLEPGVNQPQHF
.	TRBV7-8	13	TRBJ2-3	.	TGTGCCAGCAGCTTAGTCTACACAGATACGCAGTATTTT	CASSLVYTDTQYF
TRBD1	TRBV29-1	16	TRBJ1-4	.	TGCAGCGTGAAGGGACAGGGGGCGCAGGGTAATGAAAAACTGTTTTTT	CSVKGQGAQGNEKLFF
.	TRBV14	15	TRBJ1-6	few	TGTGCCAGCAGCCAAATTCGGGGTCCCAATTCACCCCTCCACTTT	CASSQIRGPNSPLHF
.	TRBV5-6	14	TRBJ1-5	.	TGTGCCAGCAGCTTGGGACAAATCAATCAGCCCCAGCATTTT	CASSLGQINQPQHF
.	TRBV27	14	TRBJ1-1	.	TGTGCCAGCAGTTTCTCCGTTGGAGGGACTGAAGCTTTCTTT	CASSFSVGGTEAFF
TRBD1	TRBV6-5	16	TRBJ2-5	.	TGTGCCAGCAGTTACTCCCTAGGAGGACAGGGAGAGACCCAGTACTTC	CASSYSLGGQGETQYF
.	TRBV28	16	TRBJ1-1	.	TGTGCCAGCACCTCTATTAGGGTCGAGGGAGGGACTGAAGCTTTCTTT	CASTSIRVEGGTEAFF
.	TRBV7-9	16	TRBJ2-1	once	TGTGCCAGCAGCTTAGCGCTGGACAGTAGCAAACCAGAGCAGTTCTTC	CASSLALDSSKPEQFF
.	TRBV27	15	TRBJ2-7	.	TGTGCCAGCAGTTTAAAGGGGGGGACATCTTACGAGCAGTACTTC	CASSLKGGTSYEQYF
TRBD1	TRBV6-5	14	TRBJ2-7	.	TGTGCCAGCACCTCGGGACAGGGTCTTCACGAGCAGTACTTC	CASTSGQGLHEQYF
.	TRBV4-1	12	TRBJ2-5	.	TGCGCCAGCAGCCAAGGCGGGGAGACCCAGTACTTC	CASSQGGETQYF
TRBD1	TRBV12-5	17	TRBJ2-3	.	TGTGCTAGTGGTTTGGACCGGACAGGGCTAGATGGAGATACGCAGTATTTT	CASGLDRTGLDGDTQYF
.	TRBV7-9	13	TRBJ1-6	.	TGTGCCAGCAGCGTTCCGGGGGGCTCACCCCTCCACTTT	CASSVPGGSPLHF
TRBD1	TRBV5-1	15	TRBJ2-1	.	TGCGCCAGCAGCGGAGGACAGGTCTCCTACAATGAGCAGTTCTTC	CASSGGQVSYNEQFF
.	TRBV7-9	13	TRBJ1-1	.	TGTGCCCTAGGTTACACCGTGAACACTGAAGCTTTCTTT	CALGYTVNTEAFF
TRBD2	TRBV25-1	16	TRBJ2-1	once	TGTGCCAGCAGTCCGAGCGGGGAGAACTCCTACAATGAGCAGTTCTTC	CASSPSGENSYNEQFF
.	TRBV7-9	14	TRBJ1-1	.	TGTGCCAGCAGCTTGGGACTTTCGAACACTGAAGCTTTCTTT	CASSLGLSNTEAFF
.	TRBV29-1	13	TRBJ2-2	few	TGCAGCGTTGACAGGGGGAACACCGGGGAGCTGTTTTTT	CSVDRGNTGELFF
.	TRBV2	16	TRBJ2-7	.	TGTGCCAGCAGTGAAGCGCAAGGGGTCTATGTCGACGAGCAGTACTTC	CASSEAQGVYVDEQYF
.	TRBV5-1	15	TRBJ1-6	.	TGCGCCAGCAGCTTGAATCAGGTGGTTAATTCACCCCTCCACTTT	CASSLNQVVNSPLHF
.	TRBV30	14	TRBJ1-2	few	TGTGCCTGGTCGTCAGCCATACTCAGGTATGGCTACACCTTC	CAWSSAILRYGYTF
TRBD2	TRBV7-7	14	TRBJ2-3	.	TGTGCCAGCAGCCCTGGGACTAGGGGGGATACGCAGTATTTT	CASSPGTRGDTQYF
TRBD1	TRBV7-6	15	TRBJ2-2	.	TGTGCCAGCAGCTCGGACAGGGGTTTGACCGGGGAGCTGTTTTTT	CASSSDRGLTGELFF
TRBD1	TRBV19	15	TRBJ1-1	.	TGTGCCAGTAGTATAAAGGGCAGGGGGATCACTGAAGCTTTCTTT	CASSIKGRGITEAFF
TRBD1	TRBV7-9	14	TRBJ1-1	.	TGTGCCAGCAGCTGGACAGGGATGAACACTGAAGCTTTCTTT	CASSWTGMNTEAFF
.	TRBV19	15	TRBJ1-6	.	TGTGCCAGTACCCTAGTCGGAGGGGCCAATTCACCCCTCCACTTT	CASTLVGGANSPLHF
.	TRBV7-9	16	TRBJ1-4	.	TGTGCCAGCAGCTCTGGCCTTTTTGCAACTAATGAAAAACTGTTTTTT	CASSSGLFATNEKLFF
TRBD2	TRBV6-6	14	TRBJ2-1	.	TGTGCCAGCAGTTTCCAGCGGGGGGGCCGCGAGCAGTTCTTC	CASSFQRGGREQFF
.	TRBV7-9	17	TRBJ1-1	once	TGTGCCAGCAGCCGTGTTCGGCAGGGAAGAAATGTCGCTGAAGCTTTCTTT	CASSRVRQGRNVAEAFF
.	TRBV29-1	16	TRBJ1-2	.	TGCAGCGTTGAAGATCCTGGACAGCGGGATAGGTATGGCTACACCTTC	CSVEDPGQRDRYGYTF
TRBD2	TRBV7-6	16	TRBJ2-1	.	TGTGCCAGCAGCCCGAGACCGGGACTAGCTGACAATGAGCAGTTCTTC	CASSPRPGLADNEQFF